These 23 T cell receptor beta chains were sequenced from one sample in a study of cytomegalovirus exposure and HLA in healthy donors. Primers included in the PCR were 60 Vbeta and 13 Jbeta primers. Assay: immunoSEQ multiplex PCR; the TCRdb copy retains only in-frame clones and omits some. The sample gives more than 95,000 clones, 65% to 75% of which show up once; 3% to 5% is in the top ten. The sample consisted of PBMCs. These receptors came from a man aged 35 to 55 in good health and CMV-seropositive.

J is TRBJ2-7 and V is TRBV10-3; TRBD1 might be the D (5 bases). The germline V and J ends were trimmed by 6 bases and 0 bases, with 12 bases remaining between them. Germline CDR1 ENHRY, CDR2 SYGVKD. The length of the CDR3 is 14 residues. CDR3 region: CAIRSDSRSYEQYF. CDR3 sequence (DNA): TGTGCCATCAGGTCCGACAGTCGCTCCTACGAGCAGTACTTC.

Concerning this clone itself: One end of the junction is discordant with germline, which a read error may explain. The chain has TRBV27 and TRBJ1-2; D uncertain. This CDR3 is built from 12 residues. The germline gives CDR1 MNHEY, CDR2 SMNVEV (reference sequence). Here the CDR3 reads CAGSGRADGYTF. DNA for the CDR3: TGTGCCGGCAGTGGGAGGGCAGATGGCTACACCTTC.

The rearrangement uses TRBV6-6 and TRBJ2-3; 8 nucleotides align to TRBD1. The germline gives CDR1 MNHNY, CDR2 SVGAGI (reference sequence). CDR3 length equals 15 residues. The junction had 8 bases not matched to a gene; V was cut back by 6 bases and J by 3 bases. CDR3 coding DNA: TGTGCCAGCAGAAACACAGGGGGGCAAACAGATACGCAGTATTTT. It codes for CASRNTGGQTDTQYF.

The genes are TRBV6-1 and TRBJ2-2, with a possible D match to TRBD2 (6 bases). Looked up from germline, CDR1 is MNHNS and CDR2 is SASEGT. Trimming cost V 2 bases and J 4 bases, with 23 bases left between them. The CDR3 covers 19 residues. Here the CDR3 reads CASSEKVWGERTGTGELFF. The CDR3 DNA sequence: TGTGCCAGCAGTGAAAAGGTTTGGGGGGAGCGAACGGGCACCGGGGAGCTGTTTTTT.

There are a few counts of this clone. The CDR3 DNA follows: TGTGCCAGCAGCGTAGACGCGGGAGCCGGCTACGAGCAGTACTTC. Translated: CASSVDAGAGYEQYF. V is TRBV9 and J is TRBJ2-7; 7 bases are shared with TRBD2. Germline CDR1 SGDLS, CDR2 YYNGEE. The CDR3 spans 15 residues. V lost 0 bases, J lost 3 bases, and 6 bases stayed unmatched.

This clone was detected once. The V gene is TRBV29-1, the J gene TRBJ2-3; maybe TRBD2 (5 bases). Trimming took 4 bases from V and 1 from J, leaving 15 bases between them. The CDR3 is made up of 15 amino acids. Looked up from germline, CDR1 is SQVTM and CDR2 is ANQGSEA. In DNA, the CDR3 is TGCAGCGTTGCCCCCCGTCGGGATGGCACAGATACGCAGTATTTT. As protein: CSVAPRRDGTDTQYF.

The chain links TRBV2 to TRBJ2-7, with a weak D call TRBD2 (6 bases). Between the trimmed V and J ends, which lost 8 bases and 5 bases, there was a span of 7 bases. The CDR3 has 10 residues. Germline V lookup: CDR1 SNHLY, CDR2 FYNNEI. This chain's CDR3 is CASRGNEQYF. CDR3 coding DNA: TGTGCCAGCCGGGGGAACGAGCAGTACTTC.

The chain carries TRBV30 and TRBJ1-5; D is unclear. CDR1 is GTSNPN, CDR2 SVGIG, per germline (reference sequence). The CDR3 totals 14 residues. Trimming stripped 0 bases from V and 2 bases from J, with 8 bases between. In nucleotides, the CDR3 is TGTGCCTGGAGTGTATTTTCAGGCAATCAGCCCCAGCATTTT. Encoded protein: CAWSVFSGNQPQHF.

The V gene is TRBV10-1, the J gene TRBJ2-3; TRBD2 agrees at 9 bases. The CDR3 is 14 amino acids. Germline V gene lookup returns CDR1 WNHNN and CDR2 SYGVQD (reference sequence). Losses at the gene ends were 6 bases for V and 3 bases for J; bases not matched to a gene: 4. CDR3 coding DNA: TGCGCCAGCAGCCCCGGACTAGCGACAGATACGCAGTATTTT. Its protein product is CASSPGLATDTQYF.

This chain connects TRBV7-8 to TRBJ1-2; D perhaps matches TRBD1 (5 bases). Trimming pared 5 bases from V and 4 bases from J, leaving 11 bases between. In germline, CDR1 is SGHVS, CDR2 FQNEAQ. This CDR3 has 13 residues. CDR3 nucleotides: TGTGCCAGCAGCCCTACCAGGGTCTATGGCTACACCTTC. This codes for CASSPTRVYGYTF.

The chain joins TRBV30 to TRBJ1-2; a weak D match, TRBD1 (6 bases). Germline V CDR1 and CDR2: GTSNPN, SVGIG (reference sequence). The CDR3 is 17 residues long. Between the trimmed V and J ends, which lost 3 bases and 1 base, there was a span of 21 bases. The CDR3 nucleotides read TGTGCCTGGAGCGCCCCTCCCCTACAGGGATTTAACTATGGCTACACCTTC. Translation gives CAWSAPPLQGFNYGYTF.

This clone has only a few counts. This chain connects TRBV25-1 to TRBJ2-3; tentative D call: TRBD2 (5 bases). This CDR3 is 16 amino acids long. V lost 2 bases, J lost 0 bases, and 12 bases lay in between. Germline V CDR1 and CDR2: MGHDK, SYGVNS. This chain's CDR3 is CASSEIRSGSTDTQYF. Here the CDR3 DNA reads TGTGCCAGCAGTGAAATTAGGAGCGGAAGCACAGATACGCAGTATTTT.

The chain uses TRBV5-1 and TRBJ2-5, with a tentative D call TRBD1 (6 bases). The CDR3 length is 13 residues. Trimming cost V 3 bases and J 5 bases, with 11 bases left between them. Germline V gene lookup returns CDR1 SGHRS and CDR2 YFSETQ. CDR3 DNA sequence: TGCGCCAGCAGCTATACAGGGCGCGAGACCCAGTACTTC. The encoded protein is CASSYTGRETQYF. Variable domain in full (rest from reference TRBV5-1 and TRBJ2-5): KAGVTQTPRYLIKTRGQQVTLSCSPISGHRSVSWYQQTPGQGLQFLFEYFSETQRNKGNFPGRFSGRQFSNSRSEMNVSTLELGDSALYLCASSYTGRETQYFGPGTRLLVL.

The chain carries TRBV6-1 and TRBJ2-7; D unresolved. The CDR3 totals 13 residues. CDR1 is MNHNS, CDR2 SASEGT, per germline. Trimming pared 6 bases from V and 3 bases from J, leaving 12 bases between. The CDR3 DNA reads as TGTGCCAGCAGCGCACGGCAGGTCTACGAGCAGTACTTC. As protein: CASSARQVYEQYF.

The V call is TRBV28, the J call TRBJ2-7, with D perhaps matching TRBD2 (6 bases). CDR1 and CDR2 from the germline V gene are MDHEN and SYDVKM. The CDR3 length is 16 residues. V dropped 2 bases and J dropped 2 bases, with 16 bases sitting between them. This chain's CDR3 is CASSLRAGGGAYEQYF. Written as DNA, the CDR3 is TGTGCCAGCAGTTTAAGGGCCGGCGGCGGGGCCTACGAGCAGTACTTC.

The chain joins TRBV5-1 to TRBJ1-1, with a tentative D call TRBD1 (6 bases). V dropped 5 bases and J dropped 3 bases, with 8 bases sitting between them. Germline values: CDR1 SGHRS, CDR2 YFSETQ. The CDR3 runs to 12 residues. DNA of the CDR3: TGCGCCAGCAGGGCAGGGGACACTGAAGCTTTCTTT. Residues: CASRAGDTEAFF.

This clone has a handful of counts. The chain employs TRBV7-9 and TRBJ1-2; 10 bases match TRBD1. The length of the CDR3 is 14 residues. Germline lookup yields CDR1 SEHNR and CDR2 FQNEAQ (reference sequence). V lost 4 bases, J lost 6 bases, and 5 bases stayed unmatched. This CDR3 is CASSWPTGGNGYTF. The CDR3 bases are TGTGCCAGCAGCTGGCCGACAGGGGGCAATGGCTACACCTTC.

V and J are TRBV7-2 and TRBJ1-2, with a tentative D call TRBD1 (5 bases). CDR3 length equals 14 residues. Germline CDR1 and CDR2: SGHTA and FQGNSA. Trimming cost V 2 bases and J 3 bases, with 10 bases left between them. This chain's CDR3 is CASSLLGRDYGYTF. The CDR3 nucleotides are TGTGCCAGCAGCTTACTTGGCAGGGACTATGGCTACACCTTC.

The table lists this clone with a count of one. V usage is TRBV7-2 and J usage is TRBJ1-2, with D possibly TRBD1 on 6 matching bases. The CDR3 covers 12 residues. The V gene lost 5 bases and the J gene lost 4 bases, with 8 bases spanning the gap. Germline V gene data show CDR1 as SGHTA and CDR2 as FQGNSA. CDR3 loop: CASSEDSYGYTF. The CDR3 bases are TGTGCCAGCAGCGAGGACAGCTATGGCTACACCTTC.

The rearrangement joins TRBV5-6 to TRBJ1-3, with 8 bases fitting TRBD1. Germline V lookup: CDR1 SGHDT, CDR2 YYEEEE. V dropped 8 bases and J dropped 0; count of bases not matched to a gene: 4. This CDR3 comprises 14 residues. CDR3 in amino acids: CASGTGLSGNTIYF. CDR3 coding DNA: TGTGCCAGTGGGACAGGCCTCTCTGGAAACACCATATATTTT.

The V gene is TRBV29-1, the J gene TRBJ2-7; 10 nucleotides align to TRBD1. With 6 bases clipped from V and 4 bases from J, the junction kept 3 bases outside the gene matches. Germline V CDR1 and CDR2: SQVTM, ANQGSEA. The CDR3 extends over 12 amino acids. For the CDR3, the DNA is TGCAGCGTCCGACAGGGGGCATACGAGCAGTACTTC. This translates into CSVRQGAYEQYF.

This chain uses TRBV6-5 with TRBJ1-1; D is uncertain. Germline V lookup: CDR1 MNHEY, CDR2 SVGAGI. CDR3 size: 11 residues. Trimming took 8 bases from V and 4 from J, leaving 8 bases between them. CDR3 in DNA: TGTGCCAGCTGGTGGGCCACTGAAGCTTTCTTT. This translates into CASWWATEAFF.

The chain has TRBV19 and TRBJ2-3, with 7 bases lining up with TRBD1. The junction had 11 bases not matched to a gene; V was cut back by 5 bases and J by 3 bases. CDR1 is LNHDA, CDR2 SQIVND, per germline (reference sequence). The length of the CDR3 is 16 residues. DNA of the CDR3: TGTGCCAGTAGTTCTACCGGGACAGCCTTTACAGATACGCAGTATTTT. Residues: CASSSTGTAFTDTQYF.